Listed below are T cell receptor beta chains from one sample, sequenced in a study of cytomegalovirus exposure and HLA in healthy donors. The protocol was immunoSEQ multiplex PCR, while the TCRdb copy is restricted to in-frame clones and leaves out a portion. This repertoire shows about 130,000 clones, over 70% found once; its top ten account for roughly 4%. Material for sequencing was PBMCs. The origin of the receptors is a man between 18 and 29 years old in good health and CMV-seropositive. Each CDR3 is given with its conserved first and last residue. A D gene is named only where the DNA matches it firmly. The size entry is marked missing in some rows and otherwise reads once, few, many or a size class.

j_gene | d_gene | v_gene | abundance | CDR3nt | CDR3aa
TRBJ2-7 | - | TRBV15 | - | TGTGCCACCAGCAGAGAGTCCCCTCTAGCCTCCGAGCAGTACTTC | CATSRESPLASEQYF
TRBJ1-4 | - | TRBV5-1 | - | TGCGCCAGCAGCTCCTCGGACTTTAATGAAAAACTGTTTTTT | CASSSSDFNEKLFF
TRBJ2-1 | - | TRBV5-1 | - | TGCGCCAGCAGCTTGGAGGGTCTCGGGGGGCAGTTCTTC | CASSLEGLGGQFF
TRBJ2-3 | TRBD2 | TRBV4-3 | - | TGCGCCAGCAGCCAAGATCCGGCGGGAGGTCAAACGCAGTATTTT | CASSQDPAGGQTQYF
TRBJ2-3 | - | TRBV6-6 | - | TGTGCCAGCAGTTACCCACAGGCACCAGATACGCAGTATTTT | CASSYPQAPDTQYF
TRBJ2-1 | TRBD2 | TRBV30 | - | TGTGCCTGGAGGACTAGCGGGGGGGGCAATGAGCAGTTCTTC | CAWRTSGGGNEQFF
TRBJ1-2 | - | TRBV9 | - | TGTGCCAGCAGCTCTCTGGTCGGGGACTATGGCTACACCTTC | CASSSLVGDYGYTF
TRBJ1-1 | TRBD1 | TRBV9 | once | TGTGTCAGCAGCCTGGACGACAGGGGGCGGGTAGCTTTCTTT | CVSSLDDRGRVAFF
TRBJ2-5 | TRBD1 | TRBV11-2 | few | TGTGCCAGCAGAGGACAGGAGACAATGGCCCAGTACTTC | CASRGQETMAQYF
TRBJ1-1 | TRBD1 | TRBV11-3 | - | TGTGCCAGCAGCTTGACAGGGGAGAACACTGAAGCTTTCTTT | CASSLTGENTEAFF
TRBJ2-5 | TRBD2 | TRBV7-7 | once | TGTGCTAGCAGCTTAGCGGGAGGACACCAAGAGACCCAGTACTTC | CASSLAGGHQETQYF
TRBJ2-1 | - | TRBV2 | - | TGTGCCAGCAGACGGTCTAACGATCCTAATGAGCAGTTCTTC | CASRRSNDPNEQFF
TRBJ2-5 | TRBD1 | TRBV30 | few | TGTGCCTACAGGGGTCAGGATTACCAGTACTTC | CAYRGQDYQYF
TRBJ2-3 | TRBD2 | TRBV9 | - | TGTGCCAGCAGCGTAGGTCTAGCGGGAGACGCGCAGTATTTT | CASSVGLAGDAQYF
TRBJ2-7 | - | TRBV2 | - | TGTGCCAGCACCCCGCGGTCTCACTACGAGCAGTACTTC | CASTPRSHYEQYF
TRBJ1-1 | - | TRBV19 | few | TGTGCCAGTAGTATTGGTATCGGGTTAAACACTGAAGCTTTCTTT | CASSIGIGLNTEAFF
TRBJ2-1 | TRBD2 | TRBV27 | - | TGTGCCAGCAGTTTATGGACTAGAGGTTCGGCGAATGAGCAGTTCTTC | CASSLWTRGSANEQFF
TRBJ2-3 | - | TRBV6-5 | - | TGTGCCAGCAGTCTTGTCTCCCCAGCAGATACGCAGTATTTT | CASSLVSPADTQYF
TRBJ2-7 | - | TRBV2 | - | TGTGCCAGCAAATTGGAACAGGACACCTACGAGCAGTACTTC | CASKLEQDTYEQYF
TRBJ1-1 | - | TRBV4-3 | few | TGCGCCAGCAGCCAAGCTTCGAGTTTTCCAATGAACACTGAAGCTTTCTTT | CASSQASSFPMNTEAFF